A single sample is the source of the 13 T cell receptor beta chains below, sequenced in a study of OX40 agonist ivuxolimab in advanced cancers. TCRdb's copy holds only in-frame clones and misses some; the assay was immunoSEQ multiplex PCR. Altogether 21,000 or so clones are present, around 84% being singletons, with the ten largest covering 16%. The sample in question was CD4+ or CD8+ T cells sorted from blood, obtained in a trial of the OX40 agonist ivuxolimab. Receptor source: an adult with an advanced solid tumor such as melanoma, head and neck, liver or kidney cancer.

The V and J genes are TRBV7-2 and TRBJ2-7; D is unclear. CDR1 and CDR2 from the germline V gene are SGHTA and FQGNSA. The V end was cut by 5 bases, the J end by 0 bases, with 14 bases between. The CDR3 is 15 amino acids. The DNA for the CDR3 is TGTGCCAGCAGCCCTTCTCTTAGTAGCTCCTACGAGCAGTACTTC. Protein sequence: CASSPSLSSSYEQYF.

The chain joins TRBV7-2 to TRBJ2-3, with a tentative D call TRBD2 (6 bases). The length of the CDR3 is 15 residues. V was cut by 5 bases and J by 3 bases, with 15 bases left in between. Germline-derived CDR1 and CDR2 are SGHTA and FQGNSA. This CDR3 is CASSPRTLATDTQYF. The DNA for the CDR3 is TGTGCCAGCAGCCCGCGGACTCTAGCGACAGATACGCAGTATTTT. The full variable domain, completed using reference TRBV7-2 and TRBJ2-3, is GAGVSQSPSNKVTEKGKDVELRCDPISGHTALYWYRQSLGQGLEFLIYFQGNSAPDKSGLPSDRFSAERTGGSVSTLTIQRTQQEDSAVYLCASSPRTLATDTQYFGPGTRLTVL.

A word on this clone: This same CDR3 is encoded by further DNA sequences in the sample. The gene calls are TRBV14 and TRBJ2-2; D possibly corresponds to TRBD2 (5 bases). This CDR3 has 15 amino acids. Germline loops: CDR1 SGHDN, CDR2 FVKESK. Trimming removed 1 base at V and 1 base at J, with 7 bases between. CDR3 in DNA: TGTGCCAGCAGCCAAGGGACTTTGAACACCGGGGAGCTGTTTTTT. This codes for CASSQGTLNTGELFF.

CDR3 sequence (DNA): TGTGCCAGCAGTGACGACAGGGGAGCGGGCTATGGCTACACCTTC. Translation gives CASSDDRGAGYGYTF. V and J are TRBV25-1 and TRBJ1-2; 8 bases map to TRBD1. Per the germline V gene, CDR1 is MGHDK and CDR2 is SYGVNS. The CDR3 sequence is 15 residues long. Trimming cost V 3 bases and J 4 bases; bases outside gene matches: 7.

V is TRBV10-2 and J is TRBJ1-1; 9 bases map to TRBD1. The CDR3 covers 12 residues. Trimming removed 4 bases from V and 6 bases from J; junction bases left unmatched: 0. In germline, CDR1 is WSHSY, CDR2 SAAADI. Written as DNA, the CDR3 is TGCGCCAGCAGTGGACAGGGGGCTGAAGCTTTCTTT. Protein product: CASSGQGAEAFF.

As DNA, the CDR3 is TGTGCCAGCAGCGTAGAAGTGGGTCACACCGGGGAGCTGTTTTTT. It encodes CASSVEVGHTGELFF. This chain joins TRBV9 and TRBJ2-2; D is ambiguous. This CDR3 contains 15 residues. V lost 0 bases and J lost 3, with 9 bases in between. CDR1 is SGDLS, CDR2 YYNGEE, per germline.

This chain uses TRBV10-3 with TRBJ1-1; D perhaps matches TRBD1 (5 bases). Germline CDR1 reads ENHRY; CDR2 reads SYGVKD. This CDR3 contains 17 residues. Trimming cost V 4 bases and J 4 bases, with 22 bases left between them. This chain's CDR3 is CAISGQGDYRSGTEAFF. DNA of the CDR3: TGTGCCATCAGTGGACAAGGAGACTACAGGTCGGGCACTGAAGCTTTCTTT.

The chain combines TRBV9 with TRBJ1-2; TRBD1 agrees at 9 bases. CDR3 length equals 16 residues. CDR1 is SGDLS, CDR2 YYNGEE, per germline. V gave up 3 bases and J gave up 5 bases; unmatched junction bases: 11. CDR3 loop: CASSAGTGRQIYGYTF. The CDR3 DNA is TGTGCCAGCAGCGCCGGGACAGGGAGACAGATATATGGCTACACCTTC.

The rearrangement links TRBV30 to TRBJ2-1; D unresolved. The germline V gene has CDR1 GTSNPN and CDR2 SVGIG (reference sequence). V dropped 0 bases and J dropped 8 bases, with 5 bases sitting between them. The CDR3 sequence is 11 residues long. The CDR3 is CAWSVLDEQFF. The CDR3 DNA reads TGTGCCTGGAGTGTACTTGATGAGCAGTTCTTC. The complete variable domain, with remaining parts taken from reference TRBV30 and TRBJ2-1, reads SQTIHQWPATLVQPVGSPLSLECTVEGTSNPNLYWYRQAAGRGLQLLFYSVGIGQISSEVPQNLSASRPQDRQFILSSKKLLLSDSGFYLCAWSVLDEQFFGPGTRLTVL.

The V call is TRBV7-7, the J call TRBJ2-3, with D hard to call. CDR3 length equals 13 residues. Germline V lookup: CDR1 SSHAT, CDR2 FNYEAQ (reference sequence). With 6 bases removed from V and 4 bases from J, the gap between germline ends came to 11 bases. CDR3 DNA: TGTGCCAGCAGTCGCTCCCCTCCAGATACGCAGTATTTT. It yields the protein CASSRSPPDTQYF. The full variable domain, completed using reference TRBV7-7 and TRBJ2-3, is GAGVSQSPRYKVTKRGQDVTLRCDPISSHATLYWYQQALGQGPEFLTYFNYEAQPDKSGLPSDRFSAERPEGSISTLTIQRTEQRDSAMYRCASSRSPPDTQYFGPGTRLTVL.

This rearrangement joins TRBV10-2 to TRBJ1-5; D is uncertain. Germline values: CDR1 WSHSY, CDR2 SAAADI. The CDR3 is 13 residues long. V was trimmed by 7 bases and J by 1 base, leaving 8 bases between them. CDR3 sequence reads: CASTPGSNQPQHF. As DNA, the CDR3 is TGCGCCAGCACGCCGGGGAGCAATCAGCCCCAGCATTTT.

This rearrangement joins TRBV7-5 to TRBJ2-7; TRBD2 is taken as the D call from the table, unchecked against the DNA. TRBV7-5 is a documented pseudogene. CDR3 length: 14 residues. The CDR3, as DNA: TGTGCCAGCAGCTTAAATAGCGGGTATGACGAGCAGTACTTC. Translating gives CASSLNSGYDEQYF.

The rearrangement uses TRBV7-2 and TRBJ2-5; TRBD2 agrees at 11 bases. The CDR3 extends over 15 amino acids. Germline V gene lookup returns CDR1 SGHTA and CDR2 FQGNSA. Trimming took 6 bases from V and 4 from J; bases not matched to a gene: 7. CDR3 bases: TGTGCCAGCAGGCGTAGCGGGGGGGCGGGAGAGACCCAGTACTTC. Translation gives CASRRSGGAGETQYF.